A selection of T cell receptor beta chains follows, all from one sample in a study of brain metastases from non-small cell lung cancer. The protocol was immunoSEQ multiplex PCR, while the TCRdb copy is restricted to in-frame clones and leaves out a portion. The table includes about 350 clones, 80% to 95% detected once. What was sequenced was tumor-adjacent normal tissue. The receptors derive from a donor at least 40 years old with non-small cell lung cancer. Both conserved end residues are trimmed from each CDR3.

CDR3 protein: ASSFSGGANNEQF; V gene: TRBV7-2
CDR3 protein: ASSPPPGPGQVYSNQPQH; V gene: TRBV18
CDR3 protein: ASGLSSGYTDTQY; V gene: TRBV12-5
CDR3 protein: ASSDGGSTEQF; V gene: TRBV10-1
CDR3 protein: ASSQEAVDGYT; V gene: TRBV4-2
CDR3 protein: ASSYVWEYNEQF; V gene: TRBV6-5
CDR3 protein: ASRADTNTEAF; V gene: TRBV5-1
CDR3 protein: ASSVAVLSFSETQY; V gene: TRBV3-1/TRBV3-2
CDR3 protein: ASANSRANEKLF; V gene: TRBV6-5
CDR3 protein: ASSFRSSGSPLH; V gene: TRBV27
CDR3 protein: ASSLREGRNSPLH; V gene: TRBV28
CDR3 protein: ASSPPAGTNYGYT; V gene: TRBV18
CDR3 protein: ASSAGVHTDTQY; V gene: TRBV5-4
CDR3 protein: ASSYSGQVGEPQH; V gene: TRBV6-5
CDR3 protein: ASSPSGQRDNSPLH; V gene: TRBV7-2
CDR3 protein: ASSFIVGAEAF; V gene: TRBV7-9
CDR3 protein: ASSPLETGDEQY; V gene: TRBV28
CDR3 protein: ASSQQAVDEKLF; V gene: TRBV6-2/TRBV6-3
CDR3 protein: ASSYLGLGEQY; V gene: TRBV6-2/TRBV6-3
CDR3 protein: ASRVGNTEAF; V gene: TRBV28
CDR3 protein: ASSQDIGTGELF; V gene: TRBV14
CDR3 protein: ASSYGQGKTF; V gene: TRBV6-5
CDR3 protein: ASSFATDNEQF; V gene: TRBV7-3
CDR3 protein: ASSQGSINEQF; V gene: TRBV4-1
CDR3 protein: ASSEAFAEPYEQY; V gene: TRBV6-1
CDR3 protein: ASSPRDRASYEQY; V gene: TRBV10-2
CDR3 protein: ASVWVDGSYEQY; V gene: TRBV2
CDR3 protein: ASSPGLAGGYEQF; V gene: TRBV7-6
CDR3 protein: ASSGEGARDEQY; V gene: TRBV6-6